This is a list of T cell receptor beta chains from one sample in a study of CD8 T cells in ankylosing spondylitis. Via MiXCR, TCRdb re-called the 5' RACE reads, giving one row per CDR3 protein. The sample yields a few hundred thousand distinct CDR3 sequences, about 20% seen once. Sequenced material: blood, either unsorted or a sorted T cell fraction (not recorded which). The source of these receptors is a male donor with ankylosing spondylitis or in good health (not recorded which). CDR3s include the opening cysteine and the closing phenylalanine or tryptophan. D genes are given only for firm matches. Not every row has a clone size; where given, it reads once, few, many or a size class.

size: -; D: TRBD2; J: TRBJ2-3; V: TRBV4-1; DNA: TGCGCCAGCGGGGGAGGGGGCACAGATACGCAGTATTTT; CDR3: CASGGGGTDTQYF
size: -; D: -; J: TRBJ2-1; V: TRBV27; DNA: TGTGCCAGCAGTTTCTTGACAGACCAGATGAACAATGAGCAGTTCTTC; CDR3: CASSFLTDQMNNEQFF
size: -; D: -; J: TRBJ1-3; V: TRBV9; DNA: TGTGCCAGCAGCCCGGGGCCGAGGGCTGGAAACACCATATATTTT; CDR3: CASSPGPRAGNTIYF
size: -; D: TRBD1; J: TRBJ1-1; V: TRBV6-5; DNA: TGTGCCAGCAGTTACTCGGGACAGGGGTCTGAAGCTTTCTTT; CDR3: CASSYSGQGSEAFF
size: few; D: -; J: TRBJ2-1; V: TRBV28; DNA: TGTGCCAGCAGTCCACGACTCACCAATGAGCAGTTCTTC; CDR3: CASSPRLTNEQFF
size: few; D: TRBD1; J: TRBJ2-2; V: TRBV4-1; DNA: TGCGCCAGCAGCAACCAAGTGACAGGGTCCGGGGAGCTGTTTTTT; CDR3: CASSNQVTGSGELFF
size: few; D: -; J: TRBJ1-5; V: TRBV20-1; DNA: TGCAGTGCTAGAGAGTTGGGGCACGGCAATCAGCCCCAGCATTTT; CDR3: CSARELGHGNQPQHF
size: -; D: TRBD1; J: TRBJ2-7; V: TRBV7-2; DNA: TGTGCCAGCAGCTTCGGTCTGGGACAGACCCCCTACGAGCAGTACTTC; CDR3: CASSFGLGQTPYEQYF
size: -; D: TRBD1; J: TRBJ2-6; V: TRBV20-1; DNA: TGCAGTGCTAGAGTATCCCCTGGAGAGGGACAGGGGGCGTCTGGGGCCAACGTCCTGACTTTC; CDR3: CSARVSPGEGQGASGANVLTF
size: -; D: TRBD2; J: TRBJ2-3; V: TRBV11-1; DNA: TGTGCCAGCAGCTACCCAGCGGGAGGGGTTAGCACAGATACGCAGTATTTT; CDR3: CASSYPAGGVSTDTQYF
size: many; D: TRBD2; J: TRBJ2-1; V: TRBV4-1; DNA: TGCGCCAGCAGCCAAGTAGCGGGAGAGGCTTACAATGAGCAGTTCTTC; CDR3: CASSQVAGEAYNEQFF
size: few; D: -; J: TRBJ2-7; V: TRBV5-1; DNA: TGCGCCAGCAGCTTCAGTAGGCAGCCCTACGAGCAGTACTTC; CDR3: CASSFSRQPYEQYF
size: -; D: -; J: TRBJ1-1; V: TRBV12-3/TRBV12-4; DNA: TGTGCCAGCACCGATGGGCTGGGAGAAGCTTTCTTT; CDR3: CASTDGLGEAFF
size: few; D: -; J: TRBJ2-7; V: TRBV27; DNA: TGTGCCAGCAGTCCTGGACAGTTGGTCACCTACGAGCAGTACTTC; CDR3: CASSPGQLVTYEQYF
size: many; D: TRBD2; J: TRBJ2-7; V: TRBV9; DNA: TGTGCCAGCAGCCTGGCTAGCGGGAGCTACGAGCAGTACTTC; CDR3: CASSLASGSYEQYF
size: many; D: TRBD1; J: TRBJ2-5; V: TRBV12-3/TRBV12-4; DNA: TGTGCCAGCAGCCGGGGACAGGGTAAAGAGACCCAGTACTTC; CDR3: CASSRGQGKETQYF
size: few; D: -; J: TRBJ2-1; V: TRBV20-1; DNA: TGCAGTGCTAGTAGCGGTACAAGCTCCTACAATGAGCAGTTCTTC; CDR3: CSASSGTSSYNEQFF
size: many; D: -; J: TRBJ1-1; V: TRBV20-1; DNA: TGCAGTGCCGGGGCGGGGAGCAACGCCCGACCTGAAGCTTTCTTT; CDR3: CSAGAGSNARPEAFF
size: few; D: -; J: TRBJ2-5; V: TRBV4-3; DNA: TGCGCCAGCAGCCAAGCAATGGGTTCCCAAGAGACCCAGTACTTC; CDR3: CASSQAMGSQETQYF
size: few; D: TRBD2; J: TRBJ2-2; V: TRBV4-2; DNA: TGTGCCAGCAGCCAAGAGGAGGCTAGCGGGAGTCTCACCGGGGAGCTGTTTTTT; CDR3: CASSQEEASGSLTGELFF
size: few; D: -; J: TRBJ2-5; V: TRBV4-1; DNA: TGCGCCAGCAGCCTCACTAGGGGCTGGGAGACCCAGTACTTC; CDR3: CASSLTRGWETQYF
size: -; D: -; J: TRBJ2-1; V: TRBV29-1; DNA: TGCAGCGTACCCCGGGACAGTGGAGGGTATGAGCAGTTCTTC; CDR3: CSVPRDSGGYEQFF
size: -; D: TRBD1; J: TRBJ2-7; V: TRBV9; DNA: TGTGTCAGCTCTCCGGGACAGGCCTACGAGCAGTACTTC; CDR3: CVSSPGQAYEQYF
size: once; D: -; J: TRBJ2-5; V: TRBV4-3; DNA: TGCGCCAGCAGCCAGGGGGCGGGAGAGGGGGAGACCCAGTACTTC; CDR3: CASSQGAGEGETQYF
size: -; D: TRBD1; J: TRBJ2-7; V: TRBV29-1; DNA: TGCAGCGTTGAGGGGGACAGGGACAATCCCTACGAGCAGTACTTC; CDR3: CSVEGDRDNPYEQYF
size: -; D: -; J: TRBJ2-7; V: TRBV29-1; DNA: TGCAGCGTTGTATTTTGGTCGGAAGGGCCCTACGAGCAGTACTTC; CDR3: CSVVFWSEGPYEQYF
size: few; D: -; J: TRBJ1-1; V: TRBV27; DNA: TGTGCCAGCAGTTTATTGGACACGGAGACTGAAGCTTTCTTT; CDR3: CASSLLDTETEAFF
size: -; D: -; J: TRBJ2-7; V: TRBV4-3; DNA: TGCGCCAGCAGCCAAGACCGGGACTTAGTCTACGAGCAGTACTTC; CDR3: CASSQDRDLVYEQYF
size: few; D: -; J: TRBJ2-1; V: TRBV27; DNA: TGTGCCAGCAGTATTCCCCCCTACAATGAGCAGTTCTTC; CDR3: CASSIPPYNEQFF
size: few; D: -; J: TRBJ2-1; V: TRBV12-3/TRBV12-4; DNA: TGTGCCAGCTCTGGACGGGATGGCTGGCATAATGAGCAGTTCTTC; CDR3: CASSGRDGWHNEQFF
size: few; D: TRBD2; J: TRBJ2-1; V: TRBV5-1; DNA: TGCGCCAGCAGCTTTGCTGGCGGGGGGTCGGAGCAGTTCTTC; CDR3: CASSFAGGGSEQFF
size: few; D: -; J: TRBJ2-4; V: TRBV4-1; DNA: TGCGCCAGCAGCCAAGTCGGGGGAAACATTCAGTACTTC; CDR3: CASSQVGGNIQYF
size: few; D: -; J: TRBJ2-2; V: TRBV12-5; DNA: TGTGCTAGTGGTCCTGCCGGGACGGTGAACACCGGGGAGCTGTTTTTT; CDR3: CASGPAGTVNTGELFF
size: -; D: TRBD2; J: TRBJ2-1; V: TRBV7-7; DNA: TGTGCTAGCAGCTTTGGGGGTAGCGGGATCTCCTACAATGAGCAGTTCTTC; CDR3: CASSFGGSGISYNEQFF